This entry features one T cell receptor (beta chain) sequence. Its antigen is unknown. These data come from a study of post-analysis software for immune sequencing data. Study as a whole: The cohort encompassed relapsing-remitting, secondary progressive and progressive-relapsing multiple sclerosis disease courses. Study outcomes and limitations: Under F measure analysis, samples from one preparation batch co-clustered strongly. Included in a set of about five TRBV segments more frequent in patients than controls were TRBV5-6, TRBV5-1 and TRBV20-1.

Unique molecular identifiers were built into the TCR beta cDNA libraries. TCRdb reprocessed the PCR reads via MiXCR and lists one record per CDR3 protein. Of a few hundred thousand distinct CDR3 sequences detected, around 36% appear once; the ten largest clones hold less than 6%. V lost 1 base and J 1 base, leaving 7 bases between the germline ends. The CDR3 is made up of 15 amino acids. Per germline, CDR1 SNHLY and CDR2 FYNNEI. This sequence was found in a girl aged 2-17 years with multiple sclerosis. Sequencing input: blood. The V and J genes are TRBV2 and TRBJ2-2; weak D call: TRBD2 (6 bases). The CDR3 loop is CASSEGGENTGELFF. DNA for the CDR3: TGTGCCAGCAGTGAAGGGGGGGAGAACACCGGGGAGCTGTTTTTT. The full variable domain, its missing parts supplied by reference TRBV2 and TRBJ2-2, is EPEVTQTPSHQVTQMGQEVILRCVPISNHLYFYWYRQILGQKVEFLVSFYNNEISEKSEIFDDQFSVERPDGSNFTLKIRSTKLEDSAMYFCASSEGGENTGELFFGEGSRLTVL.